This TCR beta chain was sequenced during a study of T cells in Graves' hyperthyroidism and ophthalmopathy. RNA transcripts yielded amplified TCR beta CDR3 regions. TCR CDR3 regions were first amplified by RT-PCR with HTBI primers. MiXCR was run by TCRdb on the multiplex PCR reads, yielding one entry per CDR3 protein. The table records hundreds of thousands of distinct CDR3 sequences, 25% to 30% of them present only once. This clonotype has at least ten counts. V was clipped by 0 bases and J by 7 bases, with 13 bases between them. The germline V gene encodes CDR1 SEHNR and CDR2 FQNEAQ (reference sequence). The CDR3 consists of 14 residues.

This TCR derives from a man aged 40-50 years with Graves' hyperthyroidism that later progressed to Graves' ophthalmopathy. The chain employs TRBV7-9 and TRBJ2-7; D tentatively fits TRBD1 or TRBD2 (5 bases each). The sequenced sample consisted of blood. This CDR3 is CASSLAGTSEEQYF. Here the CDR3 DNA reads TGTGCCAGCAGCTTAGCCGGGACGAGTGAAGAGCAGTACTTC. Full variable domain (remainder filled in from reference TRBV7-9 and TRBJ2-7): DTGVSQNPRHKITKRGQNVTFRCDPISEHNRLYWYRQTLGQGPEFLTYFQNEAQLEKSRLLSDRFSAERPKGSFSTLEIQRTEQGDSAMYLCASSLAGTSEEQYFGPGTRLTVT.